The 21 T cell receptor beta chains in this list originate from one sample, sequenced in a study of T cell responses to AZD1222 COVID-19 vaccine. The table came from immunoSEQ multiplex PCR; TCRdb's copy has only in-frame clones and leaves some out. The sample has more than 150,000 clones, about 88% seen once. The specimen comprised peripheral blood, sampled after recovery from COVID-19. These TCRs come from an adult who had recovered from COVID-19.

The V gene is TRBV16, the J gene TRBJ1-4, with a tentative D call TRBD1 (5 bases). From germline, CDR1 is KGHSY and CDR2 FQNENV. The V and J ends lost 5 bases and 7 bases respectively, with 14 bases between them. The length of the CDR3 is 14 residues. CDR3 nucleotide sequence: TGTGCCAGCAGCTCCAGGTTGGGGGGTGAAAAACTGTTTTTT. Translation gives CASSSRLGGEKLFF.

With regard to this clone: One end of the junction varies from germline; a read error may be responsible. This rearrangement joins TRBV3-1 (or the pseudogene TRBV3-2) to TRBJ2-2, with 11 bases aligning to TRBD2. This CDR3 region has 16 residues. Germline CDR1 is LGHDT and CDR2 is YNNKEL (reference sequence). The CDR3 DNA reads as TGTGCCCGCAGCCAAGTAGCGGGGGGGCGGACCGGGGAGCTGTTTTTT. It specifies CARSQVAGGRTGELFF.

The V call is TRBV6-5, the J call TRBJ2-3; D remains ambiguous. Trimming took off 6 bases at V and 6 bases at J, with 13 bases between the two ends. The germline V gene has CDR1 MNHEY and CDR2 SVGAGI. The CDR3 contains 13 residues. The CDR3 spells CASSLELDDTQYF. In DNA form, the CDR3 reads TGTGCCAGCAGCCTAGAGCTAGACGATACGCAGTATTTT.

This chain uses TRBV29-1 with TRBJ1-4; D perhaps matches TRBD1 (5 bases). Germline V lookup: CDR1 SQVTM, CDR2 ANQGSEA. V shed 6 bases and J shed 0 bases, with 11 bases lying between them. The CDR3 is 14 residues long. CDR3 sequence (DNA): TGCAGCGTCGCAGGGACTTCAACTAATGAAAAACTGTTTTTT. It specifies CSVAGTSTNEKLFF.

The CDR3 sequence is CASGVTGGLLSPLHF. The CDR3 bases are TGTGCCAGCGGAGTGACAGGGGGGCTCCTTTCACCCCTCCACTTT. The chain is built from TRBV28 and TRBJ1-6; 9 nucleotides match TRBD1. The length of the CDR3 is 15 residues. V was pared by 8 bases and J by 9 bases, with 11 bases of the junction left unmatched. CDR1 is MDHEN and CDR2 is SYDVKM in the germline V gene.

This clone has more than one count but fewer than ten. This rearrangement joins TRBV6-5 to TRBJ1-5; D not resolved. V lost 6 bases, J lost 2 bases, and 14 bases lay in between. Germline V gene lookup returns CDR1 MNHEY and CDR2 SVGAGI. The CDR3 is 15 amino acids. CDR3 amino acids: CASRTNPEGNQPQHF. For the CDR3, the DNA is TGTGCCAGCAGAACCAACCCGGAAGGCAATCAGCCCCAGCATTTT.

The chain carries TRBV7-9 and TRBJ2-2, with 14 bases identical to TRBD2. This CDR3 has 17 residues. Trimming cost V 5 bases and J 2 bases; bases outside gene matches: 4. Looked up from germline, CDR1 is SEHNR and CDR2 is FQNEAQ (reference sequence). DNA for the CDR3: TGTGCCAGCAGCCGGACTAGCGGGGGGCTAAACACCGGGGAGCTGTTTTTT. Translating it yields CASSRTSGGLNTGELFF. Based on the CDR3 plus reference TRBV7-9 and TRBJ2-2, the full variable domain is DTGVSQNPRHKITKRGQNVTFRCDPISEHNRLYWYRQTLGQGPEFLTYFQNEAQLEKSRLLSDRFSAERPKGSFSTLEIQRTEQGDSAMYLCASSRTSGGLNTGELFFGEGSRLTVL.

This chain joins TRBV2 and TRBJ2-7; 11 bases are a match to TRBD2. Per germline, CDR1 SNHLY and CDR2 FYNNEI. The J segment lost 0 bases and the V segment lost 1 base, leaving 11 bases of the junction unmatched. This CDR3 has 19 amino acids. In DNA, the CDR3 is TGTGCCAGCAGTGAAGTCGGACTAGCGGGCGTACGAAGCTCCTACGAGCAGTACTTC. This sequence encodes CASSEVGLAGVRSSYEQYF.

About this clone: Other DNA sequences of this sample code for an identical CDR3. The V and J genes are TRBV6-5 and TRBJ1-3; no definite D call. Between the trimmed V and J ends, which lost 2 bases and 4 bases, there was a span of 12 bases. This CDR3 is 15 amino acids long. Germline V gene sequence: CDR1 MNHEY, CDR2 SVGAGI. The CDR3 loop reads CASSYATGVGNTIYF. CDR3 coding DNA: TGTGCCAGCAGTTACGCAACCGGGGTCGGAAACACCATATATTTT.

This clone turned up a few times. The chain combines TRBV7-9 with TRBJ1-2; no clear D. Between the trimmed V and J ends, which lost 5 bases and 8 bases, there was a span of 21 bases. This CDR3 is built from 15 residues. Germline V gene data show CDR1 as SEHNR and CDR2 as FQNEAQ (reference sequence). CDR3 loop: CASSPPMSTDRGYTF. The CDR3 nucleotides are TGTGCCAGCAGCCCTCCCATGTCGACGGATCGAGGCTACACCTTC.

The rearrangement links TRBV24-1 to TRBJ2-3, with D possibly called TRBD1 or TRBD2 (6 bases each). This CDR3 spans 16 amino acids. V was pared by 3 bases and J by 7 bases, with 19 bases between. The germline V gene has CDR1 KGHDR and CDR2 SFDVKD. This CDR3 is CATSDGGGDPTYTQYF. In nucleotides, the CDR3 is TGTGCCACCAGTGATGGGGGCGGGGACCCGACCTATACGCAGTATTTT.

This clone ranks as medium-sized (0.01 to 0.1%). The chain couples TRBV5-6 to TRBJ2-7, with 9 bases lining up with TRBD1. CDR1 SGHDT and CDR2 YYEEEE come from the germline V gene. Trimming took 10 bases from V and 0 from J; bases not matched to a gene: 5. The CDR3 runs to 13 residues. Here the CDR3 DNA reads TGTGCCGCGGGGGACAGGGACTCCTACGAGCAGTACTTC. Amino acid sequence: CAAGDRDSYEQYF.

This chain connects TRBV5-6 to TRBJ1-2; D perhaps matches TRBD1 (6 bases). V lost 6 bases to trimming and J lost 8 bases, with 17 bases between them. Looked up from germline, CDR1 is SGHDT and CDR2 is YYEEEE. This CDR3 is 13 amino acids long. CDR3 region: CASTLTGNKGYTF. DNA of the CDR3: TGTGCCAGCACCCTTACAGGGAATAAGGGCTACACCTTC.

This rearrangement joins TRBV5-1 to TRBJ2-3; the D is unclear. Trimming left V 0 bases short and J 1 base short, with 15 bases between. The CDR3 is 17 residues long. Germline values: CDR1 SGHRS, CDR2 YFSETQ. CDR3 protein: CASSLVGTTLGTDTQYF. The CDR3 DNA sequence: TGCGCCAGCAGCTTGGTCGGAACTACCTTAGGCACAGATACGCAGTATTTT.

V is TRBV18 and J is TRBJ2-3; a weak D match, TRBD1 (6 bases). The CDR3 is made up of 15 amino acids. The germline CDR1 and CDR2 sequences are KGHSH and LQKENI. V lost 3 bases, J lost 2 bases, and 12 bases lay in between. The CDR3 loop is CASSPGAGITDTQYF. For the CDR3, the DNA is TGTGCCAGCTCACCGGGGGCAGGGATCACAGATACGCAGTATTTT.

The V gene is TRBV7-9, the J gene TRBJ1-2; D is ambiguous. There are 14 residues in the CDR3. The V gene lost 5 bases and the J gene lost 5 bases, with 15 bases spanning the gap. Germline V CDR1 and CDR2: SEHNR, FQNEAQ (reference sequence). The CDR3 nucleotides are TGTGCCAGCAGCCCAATGGGTTTCGGGTATGGCTACACCTTC. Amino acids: CASSPMGFGYGYTF.

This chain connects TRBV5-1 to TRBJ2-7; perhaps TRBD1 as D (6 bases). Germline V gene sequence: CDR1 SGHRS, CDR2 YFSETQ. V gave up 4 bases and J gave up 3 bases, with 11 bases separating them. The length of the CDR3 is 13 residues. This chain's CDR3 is CASSRGQNYEQYF. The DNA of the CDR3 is TGCGCCAGCAGCCGAGGACAGAACTACGAGCAGTACTTC.

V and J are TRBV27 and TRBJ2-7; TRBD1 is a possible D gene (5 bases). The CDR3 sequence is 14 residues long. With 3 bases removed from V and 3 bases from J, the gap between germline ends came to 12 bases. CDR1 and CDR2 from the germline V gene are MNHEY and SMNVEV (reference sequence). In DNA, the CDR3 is TGTGCCAGCAGTTTTTTGGGCAGGGACTACGAGCAGTACTTC. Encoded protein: CASSFLGRDYEQYF.

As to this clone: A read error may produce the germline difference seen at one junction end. This CDR3 reads CASSPRGSPGELYF. In nucleotides, the CDR3 is TGTGCCAGCAGCCCCCGAGGCAGCCCGGGGGAGCTGTACTTC. The V call is TRBV9, the J call TRBJ2-7, with a tentative D call TRBD2 (6 bases). Germline-derived CDR1 and CDR2 are SGDLS and YYNGEE. The CDR3 is made up of 14 amino acids.

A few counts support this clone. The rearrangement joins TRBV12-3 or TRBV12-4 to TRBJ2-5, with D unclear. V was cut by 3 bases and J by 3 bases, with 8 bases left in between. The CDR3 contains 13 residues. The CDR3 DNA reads TGTGCCAGCAGTTTCGCCCAGAAAGAGACCCAGTACTTC. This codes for CASSFAQKETQYF.

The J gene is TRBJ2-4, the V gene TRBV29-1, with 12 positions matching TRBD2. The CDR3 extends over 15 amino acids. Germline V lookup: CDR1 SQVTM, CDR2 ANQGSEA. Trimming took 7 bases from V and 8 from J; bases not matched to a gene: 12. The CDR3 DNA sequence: TGCAGCGCCCTCACTAGGACTAGCGGGAAGGACATTCAGTACTTC. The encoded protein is CSALTRTSGKDIQYF.